This TCR beta chain was captured by sequencing in a study of OX40 agonist ivuxolimab in advanced cancers. Regarding the research as a whole: Ivuxolimab, which targeted the costimulatory receptor OX40 (CD134), was an agonistic, fully human IgG2 monoclonal antibody. The dose-escalation cohort was 82.7% male with a mean age of approximately 60 years, ranging from roughly 20 to 85. Patients were allowed to have had prior anti-PD-1, anti-PD-L1 or anti-CTLA-4 therapy, and around two fifths of the dose-escalation patients had been treated with checkpoint inhibitors. Of the 50 or so patients in dose escalation, 19 had hepatocellular carcinoma, about 15 had melanoma, 9 had renal cell carcinoma and 9 had head and neck cancer. The paper describes the monotherapy dose-escalation part (N of about 47 patients) of the phase I trial of ivuxolimab. Partial responses occurred in three dose-escalation patients: two with cutaneous melanoma and one with hepatocellular carcinoma. Intravenous ivuxolimab was administered to patients every 2 weeks at six dose levels: 0.01, 0.1, 0.3, 1.5, 3 and 10 mg/kg. Peripheral TCRbeta sequencing was intended to test whether TCR sequence diversity was altered and clonal T-cell expansion was caused by ivuxolimab. Beyond this particular receptor, the publication reports: On average, CD8+ T cells showed more expanded clones than CD4+ T cells after ivuxolimab. Low levels of normalized T-cell clonal expansion were also seen in some patients who did not respond. At doses from 0.1 to 3.0 mg/kg, clonal expansion was seen in both CD4+ and CD8+ blood T cells between baseline and week 6. The antigen specificity of the clonally expanded peripheral T cells was not determined. Partial responders in the 0.1-3.0 mg/kg groups had among the lowest normalized peripheral clonal expansion, especially among CD8+ T cells.

As concerns this clone: The antigen it recognizes is unknown. Nothing much larger sits one base from this clone, and base qualities are not available.

Patients with a history of autoimmune disease or receiving systemic immunosuppression were excluded from the trial. Peripheral blood for TCR sequencing was drawn from every dose cohort at baseline, at cycle 4 day 1 and at cycle 7 day 1. Samples came from an open-label, multicenter, first-in-human phase I dose-escalation trial of ivuxolimab. The trial enrolled adults with locally advanced or metastatic head and neck squamous cell, hepatocellular, melanoma or renal cell carcinoma. Before TCR sequencing, CD4+ T cells and CD8+ T cells were sorted from peripheral blood as separate populations. Genomic DNA was isolated from the sorted cells so that the TCRbeta CDR3 region could be sequenced. TCRbeta CDR3 regions were sequenced using the immunoSEQ Assay. TCRdb's version of the immuneACCESS table is confined to in-frame rearrangements and falls short of the full clone set. An unresolved V gene accounts for under half of the shortfall where checked; the remainder is of unknown origin. In all, the sample holds 77,000 or so clones, and 78% of those were seen once. The ten largest clones capture approximately 5% of the sample.

The sample in question was CD4+ or CD8+ T cells sorted from blood, obtained in a trial of the OX40 agonist ivuxolimab. This clonotype was obtained from an adult with an advanced solid tumor such as melanoma, head and neck, liver or kidney cancer.

The CDR3 amino acid sequence is: CASSIGGLYEQYF. The nucleotide sequence is given as TGTGCCAGTAGTATAGGTGGGCTTTACGAGCAGTACTTC. The V and J genes are TRBV19 and TRBJ2-7; no D gene is confidently identified. From the cysteine through the phenylalanine, the CDR3 covers 13 amino acids. The CDR3 DNA has 39 bases and is translated from base 1. V is cut by 1 base and J by 4 bases, and the space between the germline ends is 8 bases. Reading the germline V gene (reference sequence) gives CDR1 LNHDA and CDR2 SQIVND.